The rows below give T cell receptor beta chains drawn from one sample of a study of T-cell reconstitution after alpha-beta-depleted transplantation in children. TCRdb used MiXCR to reprocess the PCR reads, holding one entry per CDR3 protein. The table lists roughly 790,000 distinct CDR3 sequences, around 17% of them singletons. The source was PBMCs, mostly from graft donor cells, collected 360 days after TCRalphabeta/CD19-depleted stem cell transplant. The source of these receptors is a male patient aged 10 to 17 who had a stem cell transplant for acute lymphoblastic leukemia, so the T cells may come from the graft donor. The CDR3 runs from the conserved cysteine through the conserved F or W. Fields, in order: J gene, D gene, V gene, clone size, CDR3 DNA, CDR3 protein. The D gene is left open where the match is weak. Part of the rows lack a size; the others show once, few, many or a class for expanded clones.

TRBJ2-2 | - | TRBV4-1 | - | TGCGCCAGCAGCCAACAGGGGCGAGGGACCGGGGAGCTGTTTTTT | CASSQQGRGTGELFF
TRBJ2-5 | TRBD1 | TRBV20-1 | few | TGCAGTGCTGGACAGGGCCAAGAGACCCAGTACTTC | CSAGQGQETQYF
TRBJ2-3 | - | TRBV5-1 | few | TGCGCCAGCAGCTTCACAGGGAGGACTCCTAGCACAGATACGCAGTATTTT | CASSFTGRTPSTDTQYF
TRBJ1-2 | TRBD1 | TRBV2 | few | TGTGCCAGCAGTGAGAGAAGGACAGGGATTTATGGCTACACCTTC | CASSERRTGIYGYTF
TRBJ2-7 | - | TRBV5-6 | once | TGTGCCAGCAGGAGGTGGGGCAGACGGCAGTACTTC | CASRRWGRRQYF
TRBJ2-1 | - | TRBV11-2 | few | TGTGCCAGCAGATTTAGCAGCAACAATGAGCAGTTCTTC | CASRFSSNNEQFF
TRBJ1-3 | - | TRBV4-1 | few | TGCGCCAGCAGCCAAGGCAAGGCAAAAGCAAACTCTGGAAACACCATATATTTT | CASSQGKAKANSGNTIYF
TRBJ2-1 | TRBD2 | TRBV9 | many | TGTGCCAGCAGCGCGCTAGCGGGAGGGACTAACAATGAGCAGTTCTTC | CASSALAGGTNNEQFF
TRBJ2-5 | - | TRBV5-1 | - | TGCGCCAGCAGCTTGGATCCCCACGGCAGGGAAGAGACCCAGTACTTC | CASSLDPHGREETQYF
TRBJ2-3 | - | TRBV27 | many | TGTGCCAGCAGTTTTGGTCCCCACACAGATACGCAGTATTTT | CASSFGPHTDTQYF
TRBJ2-1 | - | TRBV24-1 | many | TGTGCCACCAGTGGGCCAGGGCAGAAGGAGCAGTTCTTC | CATSGPGQKEQFF
TRBJ1-1 | - | TRBV5-6 | many | TGTGCCAGCAGCTTGGTCAGCGAAGCTTTCTTT | CASSLVSEAFF
TRBJ1-1 | - | TRBV18 | once | TGTGCCACCCGCGTGGGGGTCAGCACTGAAGCTTTCTTT | CATRVGVSTEAFF
TRBJ2-3 | TRBD2 | TRBV18 | many | TGTGCCAGCTCACCACGTGGACTAGCGGGCACAGATACGCAGTATTTT | CASSPRGLAGTDTQYF
TRBJ1-5 | - | TRBV9 | many | TGTGCCAGCAGCGTAGATGGGGTGTCCGGTCAGCCCCAGCATTTT | CASSVDGVSGQPQHF
TRBJ2-5 | - | TRBV7-2 | - | TGTGCCAGCAGCATTGGGACCTCGGTGGGAGAGACCCAGTACTTC | CASSIGTSVGETQYF
TRBJ2-2 | - | TRBV6-5 | - | TGTGCCAGCAGTTACCCGGACAGTCTGAACACCGGGGAGCTGTTTTTT | CASSYPDSLNTGELFF
TRBJ2-7 | - | TRBV24-1 | few | TGTGCCACCAGTGATCCAGGGAGCTCCTACGAGCAGTACTTC | CATSDPGSSYEQYF
TRBJ2-7 | TRBD2 | TRBV20-1 | - | TGCAGTGTAGCGGCTAGCGGGAGGATGTTCGAGCAGTACTTC | CSVAASGRMFEQYF
TRBJ2-5 | - | TRBV7-6 | - | TGTGCCAGCAGCTTAGCGCGACGGCTACAAGAGACCCAGTACTTC | CASSLARRLQETQYF
TRBJ2-7 | TRBD2 | TRBV5-1 | few | TGCGCCAGCAGCTTGGGACTAGCGGGAGTCGGCCGGATCGAGCAGTACTTC | CASSLGLAGVGRIEQYF
TRBJ2-5 | - | TRBV29-1 | few | TGCAGCGTTGAAGATAGAAGGTTTGGATGGGGCCAAGAGACCCAGTACTTC | CSVEDRRFGWGQETQYF
TRBJ2-7 | TRBD2 | TRBV4-1 | few | TGCGCCAGCAGCCGACCACGACTAGCACAAAAGGGCTACGAGCAGTACTTC | CASSRPRLAQKGYEQYF
TRBJ1-5 | TRBD1 | TRBV15 | few | TGTGCCACCAGCACAGACAGGGCGTATCAGCCCCAGCATTTT | CATSTDRAYQPQHF
TRBJ2-7 | TRBD1 | TRBV10-3 | few | TGTGCCATCAAGGGGGAGGGGACAGGGGCCTACGAGCAGTACTTC | CAIKGEGTGAYEQYF